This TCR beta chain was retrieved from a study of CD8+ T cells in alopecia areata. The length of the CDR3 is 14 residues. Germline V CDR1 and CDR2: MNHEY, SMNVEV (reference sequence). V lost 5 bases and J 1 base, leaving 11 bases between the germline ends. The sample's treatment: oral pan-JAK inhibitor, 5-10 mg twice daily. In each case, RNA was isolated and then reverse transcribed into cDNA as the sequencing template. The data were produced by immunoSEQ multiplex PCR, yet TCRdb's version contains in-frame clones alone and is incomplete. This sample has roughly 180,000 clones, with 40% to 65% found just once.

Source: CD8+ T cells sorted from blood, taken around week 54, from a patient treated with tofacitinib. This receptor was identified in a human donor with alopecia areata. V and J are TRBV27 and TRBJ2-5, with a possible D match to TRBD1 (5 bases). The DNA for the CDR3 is TGTGCCAGCAGTCCCTTGGACACCCAAGAGACCCAGTACTTC. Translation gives CASSPLDTQETQYF.